This T cell receptor (beta chain) was recorded in a study of CD8+ T cells in alopecia areata. Study-wide points: Lesional tissue from the scalp (especially in alopecia totalis/universalis) showed higher clonality than normal scalp. Persistence during tofacitinib was seen for many expanded lesional clones in scalp and blood. Scalp clonality, together with expanded CD8+ clones among the top 100, fell significantly with tofacitinib.

This CDR3 comprises 12 residues. The trim removed 7 bases at V and 5 bases at J, leaving 5 bases unmatched. Germline V gene lookup returns CDR1 SQVTM and CDR2 ANQGSEA. Of note for this clone: The antigen remains undetermined.

Treatment noted: oral pan-JAK inhibitor, 5-10 mg twice daily. CD4+ and CD8+ T cells were sorted from PBMCs stained for CD3, CD4 and CD8. Extracted from the samples, RNA was reverse transcribed into cDNA to serve as the sequencing template. Only in-frame clones appear in the TCRdb table, and some are missing; sequencing was by immunoSEQ multiplex PCR. The sample contains more than 95,000 clones, roughly 60% of which appear only once. The clonotype was recovered from a human donor with alopecia areata. The specimen was CD8+ T cells sorted from blood, collected at week 4, from a patient treated with tofacitinib. V gene TRBV29-1 combines with J gene TRBJ2-1; 7 bases map to TRBD1. The CDR3 region has the DNA TGCAGCGCTGTGGGACAGAACAATGAGCAGTTCTTC. Its translation: CSAVGQNNEQFF.